The 31 T cell receptor beta chains presented below share a single source sample, sequenced in a study of Ad26.COV2.S vaccination and SARS-CoV-2 variants. Treatment indicated: around 19 received Ad26.COV2.S at low or high dose, single or two shots; roughly five received placebo; per-sample allocation not given. Material that was analyzed had been drawn on day 63 after the first vaccine or placebo injection. Libraries were prepared by immunoSEQ multiplex PCR; TCRdb keeps only in-frame clonotypes and omits some of them. The data show hundreds of thousands of clones, over 75% seen once. The source material was peripheral blood, sampled in a trial of Ad26.COV2.S vaccine versus placebo. The receptor source for this set is a person between 18 and 65 years old who received the Ad26.COV2.S COVID-19 vaccine or a placebo.

The genes are TRBV7-3 and TRBJ1-2; D call uncertain. The V and J ends lost 5 bases and 0 bases respectively, with 13 bases between them. The CDR3 has 15 amino acids. Germline values: CDR1 SGHTA, CDR2 FQGTGA. The CDR3 DNA is TGTGCCAGCAGCCCAGCAAGTTTACCTAACTATGGCTACACCTTC. Its protein is CASSPASLPNYGYTF. The variable domain in full, with the rest retrieved from reference TRBV7-3 and TRBJ1-2, is GAGVSQTPSNKVTEKGKYVELRCDPISGHTALYWYRQSLGQGPEFLIYFQGTGAADDSGLPNDRFFAVRPEGSVSTLKIQRTERGDSAVYLCASSPASLPNYGYTFGSGTRLTVV.

V and J are TRBV11-2 and TRBJ2-5; D gene uncertain. V was cut by 5 bases and J by 3 bases, with 16 bases left in between. The CDR3 is 15 amino acids. The germline gives CDR1 SGHAT, CDR2 FQNNGV. The DNA for the CDR3 is TGTGCCAGCAGCCCCTCCGGAGCGTTAAAAGAGACCCAGTACTTC. This gives the protein CASSPSGALKETQYF.

This rearrangement joins TRBV14 to TRBJ1-3, with D unclear. Germline V CDR1 and CDR2: SGHDN, FVKESK. Trimming took 0 bases from V and 1 from J, leaving 4 bases between them. This CDR3 region has 14 residues. The CDR3 sequence is CASSQELSGNTIYF. CDR3 bases: TGTGCCAGCAGCCAAGAGTTGTCTGGAAACACCATATATTTT.

The chain employs TRBV6-5 and TRBJ1-2; 7 positions match TRBD1. Germline loops: CDR1 MNHEY, CDR2 SVGAGI. CDR3 length equals 13 residues. J was trimmed by 4 bases and V by 8 bases; bases with no gene match: 7. CDR3 sequence: CASLTGFRYGYTF. CDR3 in DNA: TGTGCCAGCCTGACAGGGTTTCGCTATGGCTACACCTTC.

About this clone itself: At the DNA level, this CDR3 is encoded by other sequences in the same sample as well. This chain links TRBV7-2 with TRBJ1-1, with D possibly matching TRBD1 (5 bases). Trimming took 3 bases from V and 5 from J, leaving 10 bases between them. The germline gives CDR1 SGHTA, CDR2 FQGNSA. The length of the CDR3 is 13 residues. The CDR3 DNA reads TGTGCCAGCAGCTTGGGGGGGGGAACTGAAGCTTTCTTT. Its protein is CASSLGGGTEAFF.

J is TRBJ1-2 and V is TRBV5-1, with no clear D. V was clipped by 4 bases and J by 4 bases, with 20 bases between them. Germline V CDR1 and CDR2: SGHRS, YFSETQ. The CDR3 has 16 amino acids. CDR3 DNA: TGCGCCAGCAGCATAAACACCCCGACTGTACCCTATGGCTACACCTTC. Translated, it gives CASSINTPTVPYGYTF. The full variable domain, completed using reference TRBV5-1 and TRBJ1-2, is KAGVTQTPRYLIKTRGQQVTLSCSPISGHRSVSWYQQTPGQGLQFLFEYFSETQRNKGNFPGRFSGRQFSNSRSEMNVSTLELGDSALYLCASSINTPTVPYGYTFGSGTRLTVV.

In regard to this clone: The sample holds other DNA sequences that translate to the same CDR3. The rearrangement joins TRBV20-1 to TRBJ2-7; the D is unclear. Germline CDR1 and CDR2: DFQATT and SNEGSKA (reference sequence). V was cut by 0 bases and J by 4 bases, with 4 bases left in between. The CDR3 totals 11 residues. In DNA, the CDR3 is TGCAGTGCTAGAGAAGGATACGAGCAGTACTTC. Its protein product is CSAREGYEQYF.

The chain couples TRBV6-5 to TRBJ2-7; D not resolved. CDR3 length equals 15 residues. Trimming stripped 2 bases from V and 0 bases from J, with 11 bases between. Germline-derived CDR1 and CDR2 are MNHEY and SVGAGI. CDR3 in DNA: TGTGCCAGCAGTTACGGCTCCACAAGCTCCTACGAGCAGTACTTC. Its translation is CASSYGSTSSYEQYF.

The chain has TRBV7-9 and TRBJ2-2, with D tentatively TRBD2 (5 bases). CDR3 size: 13 residues. V lost 5 bases, J lost 4 bases, and 8 bases lay in between. Germline-derived CDR1 and CDR2 are SEHNR and FQNEAQ (reference sequence). DNA for the CDR3: TGTGCCAGCAGCCCGGGGATCACCGGGGAGCTGTTTTTT. Protein: CASSPGITGELFF.

The rearrangement uses TRBV9 and TRBJ2-3; no reliable D call. CDR3 length: 13 amino acids. Per the germline V gene, CDR1 is SGDLS and CDR2 is YYNGEE. Trimming took off 0 bases at V and 3 bases at J, with 5 bases between the two ends. DNA of the CDR3: TGTGCCAGCAGCGTAGGGGCTACAGATACGCAGTATTTT. This sequence encodes CASSVGATDTQYF.

This chain joins TRBV6-2 or TRBV6-3 and TRBJ1-5; maybe TRBD1 (6 bases). Germline assignment: CDR1 MNHEY and CDR2 SVGEGT. This CDR3 is 16 amino acids long. Trimming pared 5 bases from V and 3 bases from J, leaving 17 bases between. CDR3 sequence: CASSGPRDTINQPQHF. CDR3 nucleotide sequence: TGTGCCAGCAGTGGTCCCCGGGACACGATCAATCAGCCCCAGCATTTT.

With regard to this clone: A single base separates this from a much larger clone, so it may be a read error. The same CDR3 also results from other DNA sequences found in this sample. CDR3 amino acids: CASSLGPNTEAFF. The CDR3 DNA is TGTGCCAGCAGTTTAGGGCCCAACACTGAAGCTTTCTTT. This sequence joins TRBV12-3 or TRBV12-4 and TRBJ1-1; D remains ambiguous. Trimming stripped 1 base from V and 2 bases from J, with 5 bases between. This CDR3 region has 13 residues.

J is TRBJ1-2 and V is TRBV30; no definite D call. The CDR3 contains 12 residues. Between the trimmed V and J ends, which lost 3 bases and 6 bases, there was a span of 11 bases. The germline CDR1 and CDR2 sequences are GTSNPN and SVGIG (reference sequence). As DNA, the CDR3 is TGTGCCTGGAGCCTCAGACACAATGGCTACACCTTC. It specifies CAWSLRHNGYTF.

The J gene is TRBJ1-1, the V gene TRBV7-8; tentative D call: TRBD1 (5 bases). This CDR3 is built from 13 residues. Trimming left V 7 bases short and J 4 bases short, with 13 bases between. Germline CDR1 reads SGHVS; CDR2 reads FQNEAQ. The CDR3 sequence is CASTGTLGTEAFF. The CDR3 bases are TGTGCCAGCACCGGGACCTTGGGCACTGAAGCTTTCTTT.

The chain is built from TRBV29-1 and TRBJ1-1, with D possibly TRBD1 on 6 matching bases. The CDR3 sequence is 15 residues long. Deletions cut 2 bases from V and 0 bases from J, with 13 bases between. The germline V gene has CDR1 SQVTM and CDR2 ANQGSEA. The CDR3 region has the DNA TGCAGCGTTGAAAGAGTGGCAGGGGTGAACACTGAAGCTTTCTTT. Translation gives CSVERVAGVNTEAFF.

This clone has only a few counts. CDR3 DNA sequence: TGTGCCAGCAGCTTAGGTCAGGGCTCTGGAAACACCATATATTTT. The encoded protein is CASSLGQGSGNTIYF. The rearrangement joins TRBV7-9 to TRBJ1-3, with a tentative D call TRBD1 (5 bases). CDR3 size: 15 residues. Germline V gives CDR1 SEHNR, CDR2 FQNEAQ (reference sequence). V was pared by 1 base and J by 0 bases, with 7 bases between.

V and J are TRBV5-8 and TRBJ1-5, with TRBD1 as a possible D gene (5 bases). CDR1 is SGHTS, CDR2 YDEGEE, per germline. Trimming left V 4 bases short and J 0 bases short, with 11 bases between. The CDR3 runs 15 residues. In nucleotides, the CDR3 is TGTGCCAGCAGCGGCGGGACCGTTAGCAATCAGCCCCAGCATTTT. Translated, it gives CASSGGTVSNQPQHF.

This clone was seen a handful of times. V usage is TRBV14 and J usage is TRBJ2-7; D not resolved. The CDR3 runs 14 residues. The V end was cut by 0 bases, the J end by 3 bases, with 9 bases between. The germline gives CDR1 SGHDN, CDR2 FVKESK. The CDR3 loop reads CASSQEYNSYEQYF. In DNA, the CDR3 is TGTGCCAGCAGCCAAGAATACAACAGCTACGAGCAGTACTTC.

This chain links TRBV7-3 with TRBJ2-3; possibly TRBD1 for D (6 bases). CDR3 size: 13 residues. Deletions cut 5 bases from V and 4 bases from J, with 10 bases between. Germline values: CDR1 SGHTA, CDR2 FQGTGA. The CDR3 nucleotides read TGTGCCAGCAGCCCAGGGGTGGCAGATACGCAGTATTTT. Translated: CASSPGVADTQYF. Full variable domain (outside the CDR3, taken from reference TRBV7-3 and TRBJ2-3): GAGVSQTPSNKVTEKGKYVELRCDPISGHTALYWYRQSLGQGPEFLIYFQGTGAADDSGLPNDRFFAVRPEGSVSTLKIQRTERGDSAVYLCASSPGVADTQYFGPGTRLTVL.

V and J are TRBV27 and TRBJ2-1; D unresolved. Germline lookup yields CDR1 MNHEY and CDR2 SMNVEV (reference sequence). The germline V and J ends were trimmed by 2 bases and 5 bases, with 19 bases remaining between them. This CDR3 has 17 residues. This chain's CDR3 is CASSLNTETLRDNEQFF. DNA for the CDR3: TGTGCCAGCAGTTTAAACACAGAGACCCTCCGGGACAATGAGCAGTTCTTC.

This chain joins TRBV29-1 and TRBJ1-1; D remains unclear. CDR3 length equals 13 residues. The V end lost 4 bases, the J end lost 1 base, and 10 bases lay between the germline ends. CDR1 is SQVTM, CDR2 ANQGSEA, per germline. CDR3 in DNA: TGCAGCGTTGCCCCCCGATCGAACACTGAAGCTTTCTTT. This translates into CSVAPRSNTEAFF.

This chain joins TRBV7-9 and TRBJ1-1; 7 bases match TRBD1. CDR1 and CDR2 (germline): SEHNR, FQNEAQ (reference sequence). V lost 7 bases to trimming and J lost 9 bases; unmatched junction nucleotides: 14. This CDR3 region has 14 residues. DNA of the CDR3: TGTGCCAGCACCTTGGGCCCGCAGACAGGGAAAGCTTTCTTT. This gives the protein CASTLGPQTGKAFF.

The gene calls are TRBV28 and TRBJ2-2; possible D gene TRBD2, 6 bases. With 5 bases removed from V and 3 bases from J, the gap between germline ends came to 13 bases. Per the germline V gene, CDR1 is MDHEN and CDR2 is SYDVKM. The length of the CDR3 is 15 residues. The CDR3 DNA follows: TGTGCCAGCAGTCCAGGGTGGGACTACACCGGGGAGCTGTTTTTT. This sequence encodes CASSPGWDYTGELFF.

The chain has TRBV11-1 and TRBJ1-1; D is unresolved. In germline, CDR1 is SGHAT, CDR2 FQDESV (reference sequence). The CDR3 loop spans 12 amino acids. V shed 9 bases and J shed 7 bases, with 15 bases lying between them. The CDR3: CASRVVRGEAFF. The CDR3 coding sequence is TGTGCCAGTCGGGTTGTGAGAGGTGAAGCTTTCTTT.

The chain joins TRBV7-2 to TRBJ2-3; D is ambiguous. The V and J ends lost 11 bases and 6 bases respectively, with 21 bases between them. The germline gives CDR1 SGHTA, CDR2 FQGNSA. This CDR3 region has 14 residues. CDR3 sequence reads: CASRVWLTHDTQYF. The CDR3 DNA follows: TGTGCCTCGCGTGTCTGGCTTACCCACGATACGCAGTATTTT.

The rearrangement links TRBV11-2 to TRBJ1-1; 7 bases line up with TRBD1. Germline trimming cut 1 base from V and 4 bases from J; bases unmatched to any gene: 3. The CDR3 has 14 amino acids. CDR1 SGHAT and CDR2 FQNNGV come from the germline V gene. CDR3 protein: CASSLGTGATEAFF. The CDR3 DNA reads TGTGCCAGCAGCTTAGGTACAGGGGCCACTGAAGCTTTCTTT. The entire variable domain, with the rest obtained from reference TRBV11-2 and TRBJ1-1, is as follows: EAGVAQSPRYKIIEKRQSVAFWCNPISGHATLYWYQQILGQGPKLLIQFQNNGVVDDSQLPKDRFSAERLKGVDSTLKIQPAKLEDSAVYLCASSLGTGATEAFFGQGTRLTVV.

This chain connects TRBV30 to TRBJ1-4, with D perhaps matching TRBD1 (5 bases). The germline gives CDR1 GTSNPN, CDR2 SVGIG (reference sequence). The CDR3 length is 15 residues. V lost 2 bases and J lost 4, with 14 bases in between. The CDR3 is CAWSPGTALNEKLFF. In DNA form, the CDR3 reads TGTGCCTGGAGTCCAGGGACGGCCCTTAATGAAAAACTGTTTTTT.

The chain recombines TRBV27 with TRBJ1-5; 10 nucleotides agree with TRBD1. The ends lost 6 bases at V and 6 bases at J; junction bases unmatched: 5. The germline V gene encodes CDR1 MNHEY and CDR2 SMNVEV (reference sequence). The CDR3 contains 14 residues. The DNA for the CDR3 is TGTGCCAGCAGCATGGGACAGGGGTTTCAGCCCCAGCATTTT. Amino acid sequence: CASSMGQGFQPQHF.

The V call is TRBV7-8, the J call TRBJ1-2; no clear D. Germline CDR1 SGHVS, CDR2 FQNEAQ. V lost 1 base, J lost 5 bases, and 11 bases lay in between. The CDR3 has 14 amino acids. CDR3 DNA: TGTGCCAGCAGCTTAGATTTTAGGAATTATGGCTACACCTTC. Translating it yields CASSLDFRNYGYTF.

This chain joins TRBV7-8 and TRBJ2-7; TRBD2 is a possible D gene (6 bases). V was cut by 1 base and J by 1 base, with 14 bases left in between. From germline, CDR1 is SGHVS and CDR2 FQNEAQ. This CDR3 region has 16 residues. Written as DNA, the CDR3 is TGTGCCAGCAGCTTAGGCGGGGTATCGGTGTCCTACGAGCAGTACTTC. It translates to CASSLGGVSVSYEQYF.

This clone appeared once. The genes are TRBV9 and TRBJ2-1, with D perhaps TRBD2 (6 bases). The CDR3 runs 13 residues. The germline gives CDR1 SGDLS, CDR2 YYNGEE. Trimming cost V 4 bases and J 4 bases, with 9 bases left between them. This CDR3 is CASSPRGYNEQFF. The CDR3 DNA reads as TGTGCCAGCAGCCCCCGGGGGTACAATGAGCAGTTCTTC.